The entry below describes one TCR beta chain. The antigen is not known. In TCRdb, the RT-PCR reads were re-called with MiXCR into one record per CDR3 protein. The repertoire consists of around 520,000 distinct CDR3 sequences, with about 10% occurring once and the leading ten covering about 10%. Trimming left V 0 bases short and J 5 bases short, with 16 bases between. The CDR3 loop spans 16 amino acids. CDR1 and CDR2 (germline): LGHNA, YSLEER. These data come from a study of response to subunit inactivated influenza vaccine. Study-wide findings and caveats: T cells newly recruited by each seasonal influenza vaccination are few, the authors suggested.

The sequence came from a man aged 50 to 59 who received an inactivated influenza vaccine. The sequenced sample was PBMCs from blood, obtained on the day of vaccination. V gene TRBV4-3 combines with J gene TRBJ1-1; unclear D gene. The CDR3 bases are TGCGCCAGCAGCCAAGATTGGACCATACTGGGGACTGAAGCTTTCTTT. It encodes CASSQDWTILGTEAFF.